This is a list of T cell receptor beta chains from one sample in a study of brain T cells in children with intractable seizures. Using immunoSEQ multiplex PCR, the repertoire was profiled, and TCRdb retains in-frame clones only, with some absent. Altogether some 80,000 clones are present, around nine tenths being singletons, with the ten largest covering approximately 24%. The material was peripheral blood, obtained at surgery. These receptors were obtained from a girl aged 2 to 10 with Rasmussen encephalitis and intractable seizures. CDR3s include the opening cysteine and the closing phenylalanine or tryptophan. The D gene is left open where the match is weak. Expanded clones are given a class, and other clones once, few, many or no size at all.

TRBJ2-2 | TRBV27 | NA | NA | CASSYGSTGELFF | TGTGCCAGCAGTTATGGGAGCACCGGGGAGCTGTTTTTT
TRBJ1-1 | TRBV27 | NA | NA | CASFLRPEAFF | TGTGCCAGCTTCCTCCGCCCTGAAGCTTTCTTT
TRBJ2-7 | TRBV2 | NA | NA | CASSVLPYEQYF | TGTGCCAGCAGTGTACTACCCTACGAGCAGTACTTC
TRBJ2-7 | TRBV7-6 | TRBD2 | NA | CASSLGSGRDNYEQYF | TGTGCCAGCAGCTTAGGTAGCGGGAGAGATAACTACGAGCAGTACTTC
TRBJ1-3 | TRBV27 | TRBD1 | NA | CASSLAQTGLDSGNTIYF | TGTGCCAGCAGTTTAGCCCAGACAGGGCTGGACTCTGGAAACACCATATATTTT
TRBJ2-3 | TRBV6-1 | TRBD2 | NA | CASSVSSGASTDTQYF | TGTGCCAGCAGTGTCTCTAGCGGGGCGAGCACAGATACGCAGTATTTT
TRBJ2-5 | TRBV11-2 | NA | NA | CASSARQVGETQYF | TGTGCCAGCAGCGCTCGACAGGTGGGAGAGACCCAGTACTTC
TRBJ2-7 | TRBV5-5 | TRBD1 | NA | CASSSTGGPYEQYF | TGTGCCAGCAGCTCGACAGGGGGCCCCTACGAGCAGTACTTC
TRBJ2-2 | TRBV11-2 | NA | NA | CASSLGVRNRTGELFF | TGTGCCAGCAGCTTAGGGGTAAGAAACCGCACCGGGGAGCTGTTTTTT
TRBJ2-7 | TRBV30 | TRBD2 | NA | CAWRGLGGAEQYF | TGTGCCTGGAGGGGCTTGGGAGGGGCCGAGCAGTACTTC
TRBJ2-7 | TRBV2 | NA | NA | CASSTLDGTRPYEQYF | TGTGCCAGCAGTACCCTTGATGGGACTCGGCCCTACGAGCAGTACTTC
TRBJ2-4 | TRBV9 | TRBD1 | NA | CASSARQGRDPNIQYF | TGTGCCAGCAGCGCTCGACAGGGAAGGGATCCTAACATTCAGTACTTC
TRBJ2-5 | TRBV10-2 | NA | NA | CASLRGGQETQYF | TGCGCCAGCTTGAGAGGGGGCCAAGAGACCCAGTACTTC
TRBJ2-3 | TRBV30 | NA | NA | CAWTLSPARRTDTQYF | TGTGCCTGGACCCTAAGCCCAGCAAGGAGGACAGATACGCAGTATTTT
TRBJ1-2 | TRBV9 | TRBD1 | once | CASSTGGALGYTF | TGTGCCAGCAGTACAGGGGGCGCTCTCGGCTACACCTTC
TRBJ2-7 | TRBV7-2 | NA | NA | CASSPDTEKQYF | TGTGCCAGCAGCCCTGACACTGAAAAGCAGTACTTC
TRBJ2-7 | TRBV27 | TRBD2 | NA | CASSLFSSGRAGEQYF | TGTGCCAGCAGTTTATTTTCTAGCGGGAGGGCCGGCGAGCAGTACTTC
TRBJ2-3 | TRBV2 | TRBD1 | NA | CASSEGPGQSTDTQYF | TGTGCCAGCAGTGAAGGTCCGGGACAGAGCACAGATACGCAGTATTTT
TRBJ1-1 | TRBV4-1 | NA | medium-sized | CASSQSVTEAFF | TGCGCCAGCAGCCAGAGCGTTACTGAAGCTTTCTTT
TRBJ2-3 | TRBV10-1 | TRBD2 | few | CATSRLAGVLGGTDTQYF | TGCGCCACCTCAAGACTAGCGGGAGTTCTGGGCGGGACAGATACGCAGTATTTT
TRBJ2-1 | TRBV30 | TRBD2 | NA | CAWSGTSGSVYNEQFF | TGTGCCTGGAGTGGGACTAGCGGGAGCGTCTACAATGAGCAGTTCTTC
TRBJ1-4 | TRBV13 | TRBD1 | once | CASSGDRGIEKLFF | TGTGCCAGCAGCGGAGACAGGGGAATTGAAAAACTGTTTTTT
TRBJ1-1 | TRBV4-2 | NA | NA | CASSQDRAGEGNTEAFF | TGTGCCAGCAGCCAAGATAGGGCAGGGGAGGGGAACACTGAAGCTTTCTTT
TRBJ2-5 | TRBV6-5 | TRBD1 | NA | CASRQGETQYF | TGTGCCAGCCGACAGGGAGAGACCCAGTACTTC
TRBJ1-2 | TRBV24-1 | TRBD1 | NA | CATSDAGTGMQGYTF | TGTGCCACCAGTGATGCCGGGACAGGGATGCAGGGCTACACCTTC
TRBJ2-1 | TRBV5-1 | TRBD2 | NA | CASSLVGGGTEQFF | TGCGCCAGCAGCTTGGTTGGGGGAGGGACGGAGCAGTTCTTC
TRBJ1-2 | TRBV28 | NA | NA | CASSPRFYGYTF | TGTGCCAGCAGTCCCCGTTTCTATGGCTACACCTTC
TRBJ2-7 | TRBV7-9 | NA | NA | CASSPRTYEQYF | TGTGCCAGCAGCCCCCGCACCTACGAGCAGTACTTC
TRBJ2-7 | TRBV7-9 | NA | NA | CASSLSTGTPTNEQYF | TGTGCCAGCAGCTTATCAACCGGGACACCAACTAACGAGCAGTACTTC
TRBJ2-4 | TRBV20-1 | NA | NA | CSASGVGTLGKNIQYF | TGCAGTGCTAGTGGGGTGGGAACCTTAGGCAAAAACATTCAGTACTTC
TRBJ2-5 | TRBV10-1 | TRBD1 | medium-sized | CASIRTGYQETQYF | TGCGCCAGCATCAGGACAGGGTACCAAGAGACCCAGTACTTC
TRBJ2-5 | TRBV27 | NA | NA | CASSFGTSQETQYF | TGTGCCAGCAGTTTTGGGACATCTCAAGAGACCCAGTACTTC
TRBJ1-1 | TRBV4-1 | NA | NA | CASSQDEQGMNTEAFF | TGCGCCAGCAGCCAAGACGAGCAGGGGATGAACACTGAAGCTTTCTTT
TRBJ1-1 | TRBV7-2 | NA | NA | CASSFAEGRVAFF | TGTGCCAGCAGCTTTGCCGAGGGGAGGGTAGCTTTCTTT
TRBJ1-1 | TRBV6-5 | NA | NA | CAGAPTGTTEAFF | TGTGCCGGAGCCCCGACAGGAACCACTGAAGCTTTCTTT
TRBJ2-3 | TRBV4-1 | TRBD2 | NA | CASSQGTSGVPTSTDTQYF | TGCGCCAGCAGCCAAGGGACTAGCGGGGTACCTACTAGCACAGATACGCAGTATTTT
TRBJ2-5 | TRBV28 | NA | NA | CASSRLVQETQYF | TGTGCCAGCAGCAGACTAGTCCAGGAGACCCAGTACTTC
TRBJ2-1 | TRBV20-1 | NA | NA | CSAARGNEQFF | TGCAGTGCTGCTAGGGGAAATGAGCAGTTCTTC
TRBJ2-2 | TRBV6-5 | NA | NA | CASSPRRGNTGELFF | TGTGCCAGCAGCCCCCGGAGGGGGAACACCGGGGAGCTGTTTTTT
TRBJ1-5 | TRBV27 | NA | NA | CASSVDRLSNQPQHF | TGTGCCAGCAGTGTTGACCGGCTAAGCAATCAGCCCCAGCATTTT
TRBJ2-1 | TRBV5-6 | NA | NA | CASSLDPSSEQFF | TGTGCCAGCAGCTTGGACCCTAGTAGTGAGCAGTTCTTC
TRBJ1-3 | TRBV20-1 | NA | NA | CSASTGGNTIYF | TGCAGTGCTAGTACCGGTGGAAACACCATATATTTT
TRBJ2-1 | TRBV27 | TRBD1 | many | CASSLFGTALPEQFF | TGTGCCAGCAGTTTATTTGGGACAGCCTTGCCTGAGCAGTTCTTC
TRBJ2-1 | TRBV27 | NA | NA | CASSLSRLLSSYNEQFF | TGTGCCAGCAGTTTATCAAGACTTCTGAGCTCCTACAATGAGCAGTTCTTC
TRBJ1-1 | TRBV5-8 | NA | NA | CASSREGVNTEAFF | TGTGCCAGCAGCCGCGAGGGTGTGAACACTGAAGCTTTCTTT
TRBJ2-7 | TRBV20-1 | TRBD2 | NA | CSASIAGGLGEQYF | TGCAGTGCTAGTATAGCGGGAGGGCTGGGCGAGCAGTACTTC
TRBJ1-3 | TRBV9 | NA | NA | CASSLTALSGNTIYF | TGTGCCAGCAGCCTAACCGCACTTTCTGGAAACACCATATATTTT
TRBJ2-7 | TRBV11-2 | TRBD1 | NA | CASSPPASDRGQQYF | TGTGCCAGCAGCCCGCCCGCCTCGGACAGGGGACAGCAGTACTTC
TRBJ1-6 | TRBV3-1/TRBV3-2 | NA | NA | CASSQVRGNSPLHF | TGTGCCAGCAGCCAGGTCAGGGGAAATTCACCCCTCCACTTT
TRBJ1-6 | TRBV2 | TRBD1 | NA | CASCIDRGFSNSPLHF | TGTGCCAGCTGCATCGACAGGGGGTTCTCGAATTCACCCCTCCACTTT
TRBJ2-7 | TRBV14 | TRBD1 | NA | CASSPLGTAPHYEQYF | TGTGCCAGCAGCCCATTGGGGACAGCGCCACACTACGAGCAGTACTTC
TRBJ2-1 | TRBV27 | TRBD2 | NA | CASSLGPPAGGIYNEQFF | TGTGCCAGCAGCTTAGGCCCCCCAGCGGGAGGGATTTACAATGAGCAGTTCTTC
TRBJ2-2 | TRBV7-6 | NA | NA | CASSLVGRVRPGELFF | TGTGCCAGCAGCTTAGTAGGGCGGGTTAGACCCGGGGAGCTGTTTTTT